This entry describes one T cell receptor beta chain. Its cognate antigen is unknown. This sample was taken from a study of T cell responses to AZD1222 COVID-19 vaccine. The CDR3 sequence is 15 residues long. Germline CDR1 SGHTA, CDR2 FQGTGA. The trim removed 5 bases at V and 8 bases at J, leaving 8 bases unmatched. General study findings and limits: Only 5 or 6 individuals given AZD1222 were seropositive at baseline. Possibly, clonal diversity was underestimated; donors were largely white British and included more females. There were vaccine-associated CD4 TCRs across spike, dominant at 160-218 and 743-854. Repertoires were obtained only post-peak T cell response.

The method was immunoSEQ multiplex PCR; TCRdb's version includes in-frame clones alone and lacks a portion of them. The sample lists more than 60,000 clones, roughly 85% occurring once. The chain recombines TRBV7-3 with TRBJ2-1, with 11 bases lining up with TRBD1. This specimen consisted of peripheral blood, obtained 28 days after the second AZD1222 dose. The origin of this receptor is an adult who received the AZD1222 COVID-19 vaccine. This CDR3 reads CASSTDRGHRDEQFF. CDR3 DNA sequence: TGTGCCAGCAGCACGGACAGGGGGCATCGGGATGAGCAGTTCTTC.